This T cell receptor (beta chain) was documented in a study of blood T cell repertoires in COVID-19. Germline lookup yields CDR1 LNHDA and CDR2 SQIVND (reference sequence). This CDR3 comprises 15 residues. The V and J ends lost 6 bases and 3 bases respectively, with 16 bases between them. TCRdb's copy holds only in-frame clones and misses some; the assay was immunoSEQ multiplex PCR. The repertoire holds about 250,000 clones, with around 81% as singletons. The sample was peripheral blood. The clonotype was recovered from a person aged 70 to 85 with COVID-19, enrolled during active disease. This chain links TRBV19 with TRBJ2-3, with D tentatively TRBD2 (8 bases). CDR3 sequence: CASRQGSGSTDTQYF. For the CDR3, the DNA is TGTGCCAGTAGACAGGGGAGCGGGAGTACAGATACGCAGTATTTT.